This T cell receptor beta chain is from a study of blood T cell repertoires in COVID-19. Study-level information: From the United States, Italy and Spain came samples of acute and convalescent COVID-19.

This clone was recorded a few times. V trimming: 3 bases; J trimming: 6 bases; junction bases outside the gene matches: 13. The CDR3 sequence is 19 residues long. The germline V gene has CDR1 SEHNR and CDR2 FQNEAQ (reference sequence). Per the study methods: Amplification from reference gene primers served as the basis for estimated nucleated cell counts. Data came from immunoSEQ multiplex PCR; TCRdb stores just in-frame clones and leaves some out. V, J and clone size are those of that table, while D and trimming were read from the DNA. The table has roughly 160,000 clones, 80% to 90% seen once; the top ten hold 5% to 6%.

The chain recombines TRBV7-9 with TRBJ2-1; 14 nucleotides match TRBD2. The receptor comes from a woman aged 50 to 60 with COVID-19, enrolled during active disease. Sequenced material: peripheral blood. DNA for the CDR3: TGTGCCAGCAGCTTCCAGGGACTAGCGGGAGCCCACTTCATCAATGAGCAGTTCTTC. It codes for CASSFQGLAGAHFINEQFF. The variable domain in full, with the rest retrieved from reference TRBV7-9 and TRBJ2-1, is DTGVSQNPRHKITKRGQNVTFRCDPISEHNRLYWYRQTLGQGPEFLTYFQNEAQLEKSRLLSDRFSAERPKGSFSTLEIQRTEQGDSAMYLCASSFQGLAGAHFINEQFFGPGTRLTVL.